This T cell receptor beta chain was captured in a study of metastatic and nonmetastatic thyroid tumors (dated by TCRdb to about 2020). Background on the whole study: Repertoires were compared across peripheral blood and tumor or nodule tissue samples from malignant and benign thyroid patients.

There are a few counts of this clone. The antigen it binds to is not known. Per-base quality was not reported, and no clone a single base away is much larger than it. No treatment had been received by any patient before thyroid surgery. Patient clinical samples collected from about 2011 to 2018 were retrospectively analysed using T-cell receptor beta sequencing. Beyond this particular receptor, the publication reports: In both blood and tumor samples, malignant tumors were reported to have significantly higher TCR beta diversity than benign nodules.

V lost 8 bases and J lost 8 bases; the stretch between them is 15 bases long. Its CDR3 holds 13 amino acids, cysteine through phenylalanine. Only CDR3 DNA remains: 39 bases, in frame from the first base. CDR1 and CDR2 were assigned from the germline V gene as SGHAT and FQNNGV. Receptors were amplified or captured by PCR. The instrument was an Illumina HiSeq 4000. High-throughput sequencing was used to profile the CDR3 region of the TCR beta-chain in every patient. Processing in the source paper ran as follows. A classifier to discriminate distant-metastatic papillary thyroid cancer patients was built from CDR3 differences across clinicopathological groups. To measure repertoire diversity the researchers used the Shannon index, while the Morisita-Horn index served to gauge how similar the tumor and blood repertoires were. The public reads were reprocessed in TCRdb via fastp at Q25 and MiXCR, keeping in-frame beta chains. TCRdb's processing, not the study's, gives the V and J calls here. The sample table contains 60,000 or so clones; only one count was recorded for roughly 29% of them. The ten largest clones take up about 16% of the sample.

The sequence links TRBV11-2 to TRBJ2-2; the D gene cannot be named for sure. Sequences were obtained from blood. This clonotype originated in a female donor with papillary thyroid cancer or a benign thyroid nodule (not recorded which). Some clones in this sample may be carry-over from other donors' samples. The CDR3 reads CASGPHIPGELFF. The DNA is as follows: TGTGCCAGCGGGCCCCACATTCCTGGGGAGCTGTTTTTT. When the CDR3 is completed using the reference TRBV11-2 and TRBJ2-2 genes on either side, the full variable domain is EAGVAQSPRYKIIEKRQSVAFWCNPISGHATLYWYQQILGQGPKLLIQFQNNGVVDDSQLPKDRFSAERLKGVDSTLKIQPAKLEDSAVYLCASGPHIPGELFFGEGSRLTVL.